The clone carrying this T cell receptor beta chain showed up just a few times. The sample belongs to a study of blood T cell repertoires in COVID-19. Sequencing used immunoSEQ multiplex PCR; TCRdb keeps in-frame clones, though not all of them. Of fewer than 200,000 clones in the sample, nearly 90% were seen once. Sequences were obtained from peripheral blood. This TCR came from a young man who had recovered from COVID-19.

CDR3 in DNA: TGTGCCAGCACCCTCCCGGGACTAGCACACGAGCAGTACTTC. It codes for CASTLPGLAHEQYF. J is TRBJ2-7 and V is TRBV28; 9 nucleotides line up with TRBD2. Trimming took 7 bases from V and 5 from J; bases not matched to a gene: 9. CDR3 size: 14 residues. CDR1 and CDR2 from the germline V gene are MDHEN and SYDVKM.